This T cell receptor (beta chain) was recorded in a study of Ad26.COV2.S vaccination and SARS-CoV-2 variants. The CDR3 runs 15 residues. V was shortened by 2 bases and J by 5 bases, with 13 bases between the two germline ends. Germline V gives CDR1 MDHEN, CDR2 SYDVKM. The assay was immunoSEQ multiplex PCR, and TCRdb's table has in-frame clones only and misses some. The table lists more than 150,000 clones, approximately 90% of them singletons. This rearrangement joins TRBV28 to TRBJ2-1, with no clear D. This receptor was obtained from a human donor who had recovered from COVID-19. Sequenced material: peripheral blood, taken after recovery from COVID-19. CDR3 DNA: TGTGCCAGCAGTTTAGGCAAGTCCACTAACAATGAGCAGTTCTTC. Amino acids: CASSLGKSTNNEQFF.